This section outlines one TCR beta chain sequence together with its context. Using immunoSEQ multiplex PCR, the repertoire was profiled, and TCRdb retains in-frame clones only, with some absent. This table has about 48,000 clones, 80% to 95% appearing once. The V segment lost 2 bases and the J segment 0 bases; nucleotides outside the gene matches: 7. The CDR3 is 17 residues long. The germline V gene has CDR1 SGHRS and CDR2 YFSETQ. This sample was taken from a study of technical replicates of blood from a handful of donors. The receptor was isolated from a human donor in good health. Some clones in this sample may be carry-over from other donors' samples. The sequenced material came from PBMCs. This sequence joins TRBV5-1 and TRBJ2-7; 11 bases match TRBD2. In nucleotides, the CDR3 is TGCGCCAGCAGCTTCCTAGCGGGAGGCACAACCTCCTACGAGCAGTACTTC. Translating gives CASSFLAGGTTSYEQYF.